These 16 T cell receptor beta chains share one sample of origin, sequenced in a study of circulating tumor DNA in untreated peripheral T-cell lymphoma. Measured with immunoSEQ multiplex PCR; TCRdb has only the in-frame clones, and not every one. This repertoire shows approximately 6,900 clones, roughly 80% found once; its top ten account for around 30%. Sequencing used tumor tissue. All receptors derive from a human donor with peripheral T-cell lymphoma.

This rearrangement joins TRBV7-6 to TRBJ1-2; D gene unclear. V shed 4 bases and J shed 7 bases, with 19 bases lying between them. Germline V gene sequence: CDR1 SGHVS, CDR2 FNYEAQ. There are 15 residues in the CDR3. This CDR3 is CASSSLPTEAPGYTF. The DNA for the CDR3 is TGTGCCAGCAGCTCGTTACCCACAGAGGCCCCTGGCTACACCTTC.

This chain connects TRBV6-8 to TRBJ1-4; a possible D gene is TRBD1 (5 bases). Per germline, CDR1 MNHGY and CDR2 SAAAGT. The CDR3 runs 16 residues. V dropped 2 bases and J dropped 4 bases, with 14 bases sitting between them. The CDR3 region is CASSYPGQGSNEKLFF. CDR3 bases: TGTGCCAGCAGTTACCCTGGGCAGGGTAGTAATGAAAAACTGTTTTTT.

This chain joins TRBV19 and TRBJ1-1, with D hard to call. Germline CDR1 LNHDA, CDR2 SQIVND (reference sequence). V was clipped by 7 bases and J by 4 bases, with 13 bases between them. The CDR3 totals 13 residues. The CDR3 DNA is TGTGCCAGTACCCCCCTGGCCCCCACTGAAGCTTTCTTT. Protein sequence: CASTPLAPTEAFF.

The chain has TRBV10-2 and TRBJ2-7; perhaps TRBD1 as D (7 bases). The germline CDR1 and CDR2 sequences are WSHSY and SAAADI. This CDR3 region has 14 residues. V lost 4 bases to trimming and J lost 0 bases, with 10 bases between them. This chain's CDR3 is CASSGRDSSYEQYF. The CDR3 DNA reads TGCGCCAGCAGTGGGCGGGACAGCTCCTACGAGCAGTACTTC.

V and J are TRBV5-1 and TRBJ2-1; D is ambiguous. This CDR3 has 15 amino acids. Trimming removed 0 bases at V and 0 bases at J, with 7 bases between. The germline V gene has CDR1 SGHRS and CDR2 YFSETQ. The CDR3 protein is CASSLGHSSYNEQFF. The DNA of the CDR3 is TGCGCCAGCAGCTTGGGGCATAGCTCCTACAATGAGCAGTTCTTC.

The CDR3 sequence: CASGPPVQNTGELFF. The DNA for the CDR3 is TGTGCTAGTGGTCCGCCCGTTCAGAACACCGGGGAGCTGTTTTTT. The V and J genes are TRBV12-5 and TRBJ2-2; the D is unclear. The CDR3 extends over 15 amino acids. From germline, CDR1 is LGHNT and CDR2 FRNRAP. V dropped 5 bases and J dropped 1 base, with 11 bases sitting between them.

Within the sample, this clone is large. V and J are TRBV19 and TRBJ1-3, with D hard to call. Trimming cost V 8 bases and J 2 bases, with 7 bases left between them. This CDR3 contains 12 residues. CDR1 and CDR2 from the germline V gene are LNHDA and SQIVND (reference sequence). CDR3: CASQSPGNTIYF. The CDR3, as DNA: TGTGCCAGTCAGTCTCCTGGAAACACCATATATTTT.

The V and J genes are TRBV6-7 and TRBJ1-1; D unresolved. TRBV6-7 is marked as an open reading frame, function uncertain. CDR3 length: 11 amino acids. V lost 6 bases and J 7 bases, leaving 9 bases between the germline ends. The CDR3 here is CASRDEIEAFF. The CDR3 DNA reads as TGTGCCAGCAGGGACGAGATTGAAGCTTTCTTT.

In this sample, this clone turned up a few times. The chain couples TRBV29-1 to TRBJ2-1; D is unclear. CDR1 is SQVTM and CDR2 is ANQGSEA in the germline V gene. The length of the CDR3 is 14 residues. Trimming took off 2 bases at V and 2 bases at J, with 10 bases between the two ends. The CDR3 here is CSVESRLTYNEQFF. CDR3 in DNA: TGCAGCGTTGAATCTCGCCTGACCTACAATGAGCAGTTCTTC.

V is TRBV18 and J is TRBJ2-7; D is unclear. V was cut by 1 base and J by 5 bases, with 9 bases left in between. The CDR3 contains 13 residues. Germline values: CDR1 KGHSH, CDR2 LQKENI. In DNA form, the CDR3 reads TGTGCCAGCTCACCACGCCTAATCCACGAGCAGTACTTC. This codes for CASSPRLIHEQYF. The complete variable domain, with remaining parts taken from reference TRBV18 and TRBJ2-7, reads NAGVMQNPRHLVRRRGQEARLRCSPMKGHSHVYWYRQLPEEGLKFMVYLQKENIIDESGMPKERFSAEFPKEGPSILRIQQVVRGDSAAYFCASSPRLIHEQYFGPGTRLTVT.

As regards this clone: At one end, the junction sequence differs from germline, possibly due to a read error. The genes are TRBV10-2 and TRBJ2-1; weak D call: TRBD1 (6 bases). The CDR3 length is 16 residues. Germline V CDR1 and CDR2: WSHSY, SAAADI. In nucleotides, the CDR3 is TGCGCCAGCAATGAGTTGGGGGCCCGCTCCTACAATGAGCAGTTCTTC. Encoded protein: CASNELGARSYNEQFF.

This sequence joins TRBV19 and TRBJ1-4; D uncertain. This CDR3 is 12 amino acids long. V dropped 3 bases and J dropped 6 bases, with 5 bases sitting between them. CDR1 is LNHDA, CDR2 SQIVND, per germline (reference sequence). The DNA of the CDR3 is TGTGCCAGTAGTATCGGGGATGAAAAACTGTTTTTT. As protein: CASSIGDEKLFF. The variable domain in full, completed from reference TRBV19 and TRBJ1-4, reads DGGITQSPKYLFRKEGQNVTLSCEQNLNHDAMYWYRQDPGQGLRLIYYSQIVNDFQKGDIAEGYSVSREKKESFPLTVTSAQKNPTAFYLCASSIGDEKLFFGSGTQLSVL.

The chain uses TRBV10-3 and TRBJ2-2; perhaps TRBD1 as D (5 bases). CDR3 length equals 13 residues. Trimming stripped 3 bases from V and 7 bases from J, with 9 bases between. CDR1 is ENHRY, CDR2 SYGVKD, per germline. CDR3 sequence (DNA): TGTGCCATCAGTGACAGGGAAGGCGGGGAGCTGTTTTTT. It yields the protein CAISDREGGELFF.

This sequence joins TRBV10-2 and TRBJ2-2; 7 bases match TRBD2. V lost 4 bases, J lost 11 bases, and 13 bases stayed unmatched. Germline V CDR1 and CDR2: WSHSY, SAAADI. This CDR3 spans 15 amino acids. The CDR3 nucleotides are TGCGCCAGCAGTGTTGAGCGGGGACGATTGGGTGAGCTGTTTTTT. This encodes CASSVERGRLGELFF.

In this sample, this clone turned up once. J is TRBJ2-3 and V is TRBV5-1; TRBD2 agrees at 11 bases. This CDR3 has 16 residues. J was trimmed by 5 bases and V by 4 bases; bases with no gene match: 9. Germline assignment: CDR1 SGHRS and CDR2 YFSETQ. The CDR3 is CASSLTLAGGQDTQYF. The CDR3 DNA follows: TGCGCCAGCAGCCTAACTTTAGCGGGGGGGCAAGATACGCAGTATTTT. The whole variable domain, remainder taken from reference TRBV5-1 and TRBJ2-3, is KAGVTQTPRYLIKTRGQQVTLSCSPISGHRSVSWYQQTPGQGLQFLFEYFSETQRNKGNFPGRFSGRQFSNSRSEMNVSTLELGDSALYLCASSLTLAGGQDTQYFGPGTRLTVL.

The chain uses TRBV19 and TRBJ1-1; no clear D. V lost 7 bases and J lost 3, with 12 bases in between. CDR1 LNHDA and CDR2 SQIVND come from the germline V gene (reference sequence). This CDR3 is built from 13 residues. The CDR3 region has the DNA TGTGCCAGTATGCCCCAGAGTGACACTGAAGCTTTCTTT. Translation: CASMPQSDTEAFF. Looking up the rest from reference TRBV19 and TRBJ1-1 gives the full variable domain: DGGITQSPKYLFRKEGQNVTLSCEQNLNHDAMYWYRQDPGQGLRLIYYSQIVNDFQKGDIAEGYSVSREKKESFPLTVTSAQKNPTAFYLCASMPQSDTEAFFGQGTRLTVV.